Here is one T cell receptor beta chain with its context. The CDR3 is made up of 16 amino acids. Losses at the gene ends were 1 base for V and 2 bases for J; bases not matched to a gene: 5. In germline, CDR1 is LGHNT, CDR2 FRNRAP. RNA was extracted with the RNeasy kit, and a quantity of roughly 0.5 to 1 ug was reverse transcribed using random hexamers. Amplification of TCR beta CDR3 used immunoSEQ multiplex PCR across 54 Vbeta and 13 Jbeta. TCRdb independently ran MiXCR on the immunoSEQ multiplex PCR reads; one entry per CDR3 protein. The profile shows around 200,000 distinct CDR3 sequences, 95% of them singletons. The sample comes from a study of CD8 T cells in Susac syndrome. As for the study in general: When blood was drawn, the patients with Susac syndrome were therapy-naive, on corticosteroids, or on intravenous immunoglobulin alone.

The patients with Susac syndrome satisfied recently defined diagnostic criteria for either definite or probable disease. Negative isolation was applied to CD8+ and CD4+ T cells, and FACS enrichment was applied to TEMRA cells. This receptor was identified in a human donor with Susac syndrome. The chain has TRBV12-5 and TRBJ1-5; 7 nucleotides agree with TRBD1. Source material: CD8+ T cells from PBMCs. CDR3 region: CASGLGLDRGNQPQHF. The CDR3 DNA sequence: TGTGCTAGTGGTTTGGGCCTCGACAGGGGCAATCAGCCCCAGCATTTT.